The text below deals with one T cell receptor beta chain. This CDR3 has 15 amino acids. The germline CDR1 and CDR2 sequences are SEHNR and FQNEAQ (reference sequence). V shed 4 bases and J shed 5 bases, with 15 bases lying between them. This record comes from a study of response to subunit inactivated influenza vaccine. One entry per CDR3 protein, called by TCRdb with MiXCR from the RT-PCR reads. The profile shows hundreds of thousands of distinct CDR3 sequences, around 11% of them singletons. These data were also filed under a second study, of T cells expressing NK-cell markers. Per that study: Synthesis of TCR beta cDNA relied on 5'RACE template switching carrying UMIs. The authors sequenced eight donors, of whom seven were HCMV-seropositive and one was seronegative. Of the CD8+ T cells in about 6 donors, about 1.0-7.5% belonged to dominant NKG2C+ clonotypes.

The sequence was collected from a man aged 50-60 years who received an inactivated influenza vaccine. The source was PBMCs from blood, collected on the day of vaccination. The genes are TRBV7-9 and TRBJ2-1, with D hard to call. The chain's CDR3 is CASSSWRDGDNEQFF. The CDR3 coding sequence is TGTGCCAGCAGCTCCTGGCGTGATGGGGACAATGAGCAGTTCTTC.